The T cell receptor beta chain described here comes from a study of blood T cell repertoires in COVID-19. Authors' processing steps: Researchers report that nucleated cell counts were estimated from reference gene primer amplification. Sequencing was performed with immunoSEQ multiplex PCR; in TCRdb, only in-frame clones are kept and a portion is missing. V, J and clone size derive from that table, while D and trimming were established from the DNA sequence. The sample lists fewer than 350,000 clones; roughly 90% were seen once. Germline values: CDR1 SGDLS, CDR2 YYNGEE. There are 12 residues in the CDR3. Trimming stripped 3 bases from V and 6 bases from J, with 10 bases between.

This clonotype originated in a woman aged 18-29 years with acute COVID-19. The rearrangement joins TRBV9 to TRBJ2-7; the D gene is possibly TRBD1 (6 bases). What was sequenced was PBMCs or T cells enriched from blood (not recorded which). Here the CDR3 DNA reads TGTGCCAGCAGCGGGAGGACAGCCGAGCAGTACTTC. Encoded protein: CASSGRTAEQYF.